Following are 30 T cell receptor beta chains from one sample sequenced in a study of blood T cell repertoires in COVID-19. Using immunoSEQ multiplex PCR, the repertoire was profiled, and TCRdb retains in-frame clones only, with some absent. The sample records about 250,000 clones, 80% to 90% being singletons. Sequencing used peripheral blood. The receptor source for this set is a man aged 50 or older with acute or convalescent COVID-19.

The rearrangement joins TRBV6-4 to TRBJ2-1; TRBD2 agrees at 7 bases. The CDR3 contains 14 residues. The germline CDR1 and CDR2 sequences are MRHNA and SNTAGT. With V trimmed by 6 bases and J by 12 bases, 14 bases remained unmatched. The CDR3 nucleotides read TGTGCCAGCAGCGAAGGACTAGATGGTGAGGTGCAGTTCTTC. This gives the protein CASSEGLDGEVQFF.

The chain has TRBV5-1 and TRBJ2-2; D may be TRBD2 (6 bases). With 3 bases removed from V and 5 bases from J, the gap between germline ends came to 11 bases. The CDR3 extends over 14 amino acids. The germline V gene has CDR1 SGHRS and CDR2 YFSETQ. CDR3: CASSSGGRTGELFF. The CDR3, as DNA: TGCGCCAGCAGCTCTGGGGGGAGGACCGGGGAGCTGTTTTTT.

The chain's CDR3 is CASSYRWQASGNTIYF. Here the CDR3 DNA reads TGTGCCAGCAGTTACAGGTGGCAGGCCTCTGGAAACACCATATATTTT. The V gene is TRBV6-5, the J gene TRBJ1-3; D unresolved. V dropped 2 bases and J dropped 0 bases, with 11 bases sitting between them. CDR1 and CDR2 (germline): MNHEY, SVGAGI. The CDR3 runs 16 residues.

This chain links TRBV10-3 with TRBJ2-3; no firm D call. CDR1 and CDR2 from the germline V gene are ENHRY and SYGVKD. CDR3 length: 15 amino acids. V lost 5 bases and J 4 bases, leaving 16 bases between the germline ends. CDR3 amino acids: CAISPSTETADTQYF. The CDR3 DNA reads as TGTGCCATCAGTCCCTCTACTGAAACGGCAGATACGCAGTATTTT.

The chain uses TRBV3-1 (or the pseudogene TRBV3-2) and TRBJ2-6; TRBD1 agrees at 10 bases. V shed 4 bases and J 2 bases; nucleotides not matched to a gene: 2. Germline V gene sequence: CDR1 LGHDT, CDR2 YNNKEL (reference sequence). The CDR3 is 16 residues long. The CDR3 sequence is CASSPGQGAGANVLTF. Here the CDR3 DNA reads TGTGCCAGCAGCCCCGGACAGGGGGCTGGGGCCAACGTCCTGACTTTC.

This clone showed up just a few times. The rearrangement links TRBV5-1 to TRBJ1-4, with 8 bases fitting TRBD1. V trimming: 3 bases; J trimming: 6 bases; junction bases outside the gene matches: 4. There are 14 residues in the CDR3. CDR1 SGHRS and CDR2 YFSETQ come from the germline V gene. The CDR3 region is CASSYGTGHEKLFF. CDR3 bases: TGCGCCAGCAGCTATGGGACAGGACATGAAAAACTGTTTTTT.

CDR3 nucleotide sequence: TGTGCCAGCAGTTACTACGGACAGAACCAAGAGACCCAGTACTTC. Translating it yields CASSYYGQNQETQYF. V is TRBV6-2 or TRBV6-3 and J is TRBJ2-5; weak D call: TRBD1 (6 bases). Germline loops: CDR1 MNHEY, CDR2 SVGEGT. Trimming removed 1 base from V and 0 bases from J, with 9 bases in between. The CDR3 sequence is 15 residues long.

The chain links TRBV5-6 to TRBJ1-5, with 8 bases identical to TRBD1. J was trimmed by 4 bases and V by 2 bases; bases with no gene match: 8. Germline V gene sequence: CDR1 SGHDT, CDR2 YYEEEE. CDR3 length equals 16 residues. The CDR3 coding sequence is TGTGCCAGCAGCTTAAGGTCGCAGGGGGCGAATCAGCCCCAGCATTTT. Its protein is CASSLRSQGANQPQHF. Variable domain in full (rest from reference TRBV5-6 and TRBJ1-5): DAGVTQSPTHLIKTRGQQVTLRCSPKSGHDTVSWYQQALGQGPQFIFQYYEEEERQRGNFPDRFSGHQFPNYSSELNVNALLLGDSALYLCASSLRSQGANQPQHFGDGTRLSIL.

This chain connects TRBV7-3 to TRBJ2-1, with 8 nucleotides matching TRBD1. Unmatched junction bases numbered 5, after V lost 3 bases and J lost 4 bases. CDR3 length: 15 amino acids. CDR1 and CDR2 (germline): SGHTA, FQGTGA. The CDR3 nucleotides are TGTGCCAGCAGCTTCGCGACAGGGGCGTACAATGAGCAGTTCTTC. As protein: CASSFATGAYNEQFF.

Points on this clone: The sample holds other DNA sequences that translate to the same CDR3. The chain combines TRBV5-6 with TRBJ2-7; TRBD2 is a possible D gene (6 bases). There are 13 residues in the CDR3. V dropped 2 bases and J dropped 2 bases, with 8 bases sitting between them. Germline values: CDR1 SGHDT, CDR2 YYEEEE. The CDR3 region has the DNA TGTGCCAGCAGCTTCGGGGGAACCTACGAGCAGTACTTC. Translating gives CASSFGGTYEQYF.

CDR3 residues: CAWVQGNQPQHF. The CDR3, as DNA: TGTGCCTGGGTACAGGGCAATCAGCCCCAGCATTTT. This chain joins TRBV30 and TRBJ1-5, with D tentatively TRBD1 (5 bases). Trimming shortened V by 5 bases and J by 2 bases, and 7 bases separated the two germline ends. The CDR3 loop spans 12 amino acids. Germline lookup yields CDR1 GTSNPN and CDR2 SVGIG (reference sequence).

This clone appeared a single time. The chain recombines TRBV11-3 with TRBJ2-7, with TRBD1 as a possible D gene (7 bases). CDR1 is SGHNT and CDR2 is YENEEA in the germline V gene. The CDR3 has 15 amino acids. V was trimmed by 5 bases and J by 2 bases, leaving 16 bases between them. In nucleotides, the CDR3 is TGTGCCAGCAGCCCAGGGGGGCAGGGACCCTACGAGCAGTACTTC. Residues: CASSPGGQGPYEQYF. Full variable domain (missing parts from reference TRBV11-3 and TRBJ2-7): EAGVVQSPRYKIIEKKQPVAFWCNPISGHNTLYWYLQNLGQGPELLIRYENEEAVDDSQLPKDRFSAERLKGVDSTLKIQPAELGDSAVYLCASSPGGQGPYEQYFGPGTRLTVT.

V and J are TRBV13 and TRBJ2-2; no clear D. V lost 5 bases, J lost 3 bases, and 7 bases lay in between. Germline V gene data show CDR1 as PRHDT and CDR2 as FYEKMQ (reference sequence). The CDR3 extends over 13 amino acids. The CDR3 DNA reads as TGTGCCAGCAGCCCCCGGTACACCGGGGAGCTGTTTTTT. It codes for CASSPRYTGELFF.

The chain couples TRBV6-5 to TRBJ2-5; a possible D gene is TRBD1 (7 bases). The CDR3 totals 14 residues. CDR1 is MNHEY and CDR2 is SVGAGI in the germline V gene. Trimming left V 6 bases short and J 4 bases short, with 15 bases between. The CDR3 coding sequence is TGTGCCAGCAGGCGGGACAGCAGACGAGAGACCCAGTACTTC. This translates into CASRRDSRRETQYF.

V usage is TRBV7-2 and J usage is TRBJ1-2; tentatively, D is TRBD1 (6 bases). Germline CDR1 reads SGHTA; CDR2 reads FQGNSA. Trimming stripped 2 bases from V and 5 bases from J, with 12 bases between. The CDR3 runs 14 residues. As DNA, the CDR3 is TGTGCCAGCAGCTTACCCCCAGGGGTATATGGCTACACCTTC. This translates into CASSLPPGVYGYTF.

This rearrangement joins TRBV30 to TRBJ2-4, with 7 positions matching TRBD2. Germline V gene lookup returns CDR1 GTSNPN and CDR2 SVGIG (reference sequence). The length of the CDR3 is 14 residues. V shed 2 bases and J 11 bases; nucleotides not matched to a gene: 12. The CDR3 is CAWSPLQSGELQYF. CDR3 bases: TGTGCCTGGAGTCCTCTTCAAAGCGGGGAACTTCAGTACTTC.

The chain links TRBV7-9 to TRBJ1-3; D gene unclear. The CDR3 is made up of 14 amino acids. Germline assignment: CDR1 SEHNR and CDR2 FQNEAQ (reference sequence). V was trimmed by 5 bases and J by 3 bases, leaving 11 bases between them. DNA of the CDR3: TGTGCCAGCAGCCCTAGTGCCGTTGGAAACACCATATATTTT. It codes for CASSPSAVGNTIYF.

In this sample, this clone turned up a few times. CDR3 region: CASSQDEGAYGNTIYF. DNA for the CDR3: TGCGCCAGCAGCCAAGATGAGGGGGCGTATGGAAACACCATATATTTT. The V call is TRBV4-1, the J call TRBJ1-3; 7 positions agree with TRBD1. Germline V gene lookup returns CDR1 MGHRA and CDR2 YSYEKL. This CDR3 is built from 16 residues. Unmatched junction bases numbered 5, after V lost 0 bases and J lost 3 bases.

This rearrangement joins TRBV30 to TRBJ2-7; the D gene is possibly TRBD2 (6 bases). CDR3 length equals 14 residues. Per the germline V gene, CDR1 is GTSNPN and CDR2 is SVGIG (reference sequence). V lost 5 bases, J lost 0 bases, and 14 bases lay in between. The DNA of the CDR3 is TGTGCCTGGGGAGGGACTGGGAGCTCCTACGAGCAGTACTTC. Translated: CAWGGTGSSYEQYF.

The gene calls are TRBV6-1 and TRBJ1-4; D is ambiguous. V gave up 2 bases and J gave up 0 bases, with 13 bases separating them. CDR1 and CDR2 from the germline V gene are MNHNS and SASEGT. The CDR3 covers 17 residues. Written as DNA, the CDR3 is TGTGCCAGCAGTGAAATCAGCGGTGGGGCAACTAATGAAAAACTGTTTTTT. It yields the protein CASSEISGGATNEKLFF.

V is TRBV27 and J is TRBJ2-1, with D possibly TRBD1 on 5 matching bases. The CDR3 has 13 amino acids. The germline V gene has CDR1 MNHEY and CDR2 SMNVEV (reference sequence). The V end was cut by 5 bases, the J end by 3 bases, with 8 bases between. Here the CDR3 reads CASSIQGYNEQFF. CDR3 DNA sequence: TGTGCCAGCAGTATCCAGGGCTACAATGAGCAGTTCTTC.

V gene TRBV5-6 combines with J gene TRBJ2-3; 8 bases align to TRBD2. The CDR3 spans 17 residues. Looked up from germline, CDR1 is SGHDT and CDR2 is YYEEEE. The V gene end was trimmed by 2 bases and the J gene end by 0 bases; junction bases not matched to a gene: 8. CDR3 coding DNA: TGTGCCAGCAGCTTAGATCCCGCTAGCGGGAGCACAGATACGCAGTATTTT. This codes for CASSLDPASGSTDTQYF.

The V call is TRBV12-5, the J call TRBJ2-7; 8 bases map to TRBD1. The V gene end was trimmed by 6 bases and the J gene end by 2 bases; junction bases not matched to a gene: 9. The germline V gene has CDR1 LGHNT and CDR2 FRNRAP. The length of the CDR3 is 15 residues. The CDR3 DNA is TGTGCTAGTGGGGACAATACAGGGGGAGCCTACGAGCAGTACTTC. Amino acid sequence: CASGDNTGGAYEQYF. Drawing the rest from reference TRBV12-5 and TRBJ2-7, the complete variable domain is DARVTQTPRHKVTEMGQEVTMRCQPILGHNTVFWYRQTMMQGLELLAYFRNRAPLDDSGMPKDRFSAEMPDATLATLKIQPSEPRDSAVYFCASGDNTGGAYEQYFGPGTRLTVT.

This chain's CDR3 is CASSSGQLRAYGYTF. CDR3 sequence (DNA): TGTGCCAGCAGCTCGGGACAGCTACGAGCCTATGGCTACACCTTC. The rearrangement uses TRBV7-9 and TRBJ1-2, with TRBD1 identical over 7 bases. Germline trimming cut 4 bases from V and 4 bases from J; bases unmatched to any gene: 9. This CDR3 has 15 amino acids. The germline CDR1 and CDR2 sequences are SEHNR and FQNEAQ (reference sequence).

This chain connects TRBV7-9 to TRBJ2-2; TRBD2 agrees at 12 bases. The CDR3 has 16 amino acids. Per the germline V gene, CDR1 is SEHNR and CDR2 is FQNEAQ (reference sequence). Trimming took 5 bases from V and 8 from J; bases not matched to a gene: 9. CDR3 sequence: CASSPRLAGGPGELFF. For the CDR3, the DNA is TGTGCCAGCAGCCCCCGGCTAGCGGGAGGGCCGGGGGAGCTGTTTTTT.

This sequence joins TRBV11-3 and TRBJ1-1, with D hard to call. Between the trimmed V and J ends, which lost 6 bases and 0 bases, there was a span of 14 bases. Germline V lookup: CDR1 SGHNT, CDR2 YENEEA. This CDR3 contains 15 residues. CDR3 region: CASRGGTQMNTEAFF. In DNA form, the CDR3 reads TGTGCCAGCAGGGGAGGCACACAAATGAACACTGAAGCTTTCTTT.

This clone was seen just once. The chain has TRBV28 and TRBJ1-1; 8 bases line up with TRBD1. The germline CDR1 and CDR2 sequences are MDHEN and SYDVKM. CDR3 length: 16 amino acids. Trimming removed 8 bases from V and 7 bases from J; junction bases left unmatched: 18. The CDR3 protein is CASVPAVIRTGFEAFF. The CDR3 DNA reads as TGTGCCAGCGTTCCAGCTGTAATTAGGACAGGGTTTGAAGCTTTCTTT.

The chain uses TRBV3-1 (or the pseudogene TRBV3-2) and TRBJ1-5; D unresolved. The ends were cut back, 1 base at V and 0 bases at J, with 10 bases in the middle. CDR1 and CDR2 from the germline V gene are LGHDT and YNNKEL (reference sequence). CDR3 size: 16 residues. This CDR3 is CASSQGSAYSNQPQHF. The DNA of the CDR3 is TGTGCCAGCAGCCAAGGCTCCGCCTATAGCAATCAGCCCCAGCATTTT.

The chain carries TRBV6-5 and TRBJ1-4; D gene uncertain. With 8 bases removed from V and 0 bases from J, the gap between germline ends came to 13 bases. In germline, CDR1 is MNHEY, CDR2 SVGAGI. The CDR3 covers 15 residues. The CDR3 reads CASRRRVATNEKLFF. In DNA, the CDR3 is TGTGCCAGCCGTCGGAGGGTGGCAACTAATGAAAAACTGTTTTTT.

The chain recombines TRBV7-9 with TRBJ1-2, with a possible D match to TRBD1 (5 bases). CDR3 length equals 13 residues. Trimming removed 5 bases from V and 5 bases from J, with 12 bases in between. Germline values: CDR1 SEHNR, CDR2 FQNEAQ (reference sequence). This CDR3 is CASSDRGVYGYTF. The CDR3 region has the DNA TGTGCCAGCAGCGATCGGGGGGTATATGGCTACACCTTC.